The 25 T cell receptor beta chains listed next were all sequenced from one sample in a study of T cells in Graves' hyperthyroidism and ophthalmopathy. Amplification yielded TCR beta CDR3 regions, with RNA transcripts as the source. With the HTBI primer set, the TCR CDR3 went through a first round of RT-PCR. One entry per CDR3 protein results from TCRdb running MiXCR on the multiplex PCR reads. The table includes 300,000 to 400,000 distinct CDR3 sequences, around a fifth detected once. The sample taken for sequencing was blood. Receptors originate from a woman aged 50 to 60 with Graves' hyperthyroidism.

V usage is TRBV25-1 and J usage is TRBJ1-2; D gene uncertain. Germline CDR1 and CDR2: MGHDK and SYGVNS. This CDR3 has 11 amino acids. V lost 2 bases and J 5 bases, leaving 3 bases between the germline ends. The chain's CDR3 is CASSEVYGYTF. The DNA for the CDR3 is TGTGCCAGCAGTGAAGTTTATGGCTACACCTTC.

This clonotype was seen only a few times. This sequence joins TRBV7-9 and TRBJ1-5; D is undetermined. This CDR3 has 12 amino acids. V dropped 11 bases and J dropped 4 bases, with 12 bases sitting between them. Per the germline V gene, CDR1 is SEHNR and CDR2 is FQNEAQ (reference sequence). The CDR3 is CAATTGNQPQHF. DNA for the CDR3: TGTGCCGCCACGACGGGGAATCAGCCCCAGCATTTT. Using reference TRBV7-9 and TRBJ1-5 for the parts outside the CDR3, the full variable domain is DTGVSQNPRHKITKRGQNVTFRCDPISEHNRLYWYRQTLGQGPEFLTYFQNEAQLEKSRLLSDRFSAERPKGSFSTLEIQRTEQGDSAMYLCAATTGNQPQHFGDGTRLSIL.

The chain has TRBV12-3 or TRBV12-4 and TRBJ2-3; D possibly corresponds to TRBD1 (6 bases). V dropped 6 bases and J dropped 5 bases, with 21 bases sitting between them. There are 16 residues in the CDR3. In DNA, the CDR3 is TGTGCCAGCAGCCTGGTGGGGGCCCACCGGGGAGATACGCAGTATTTT. Protein product: CASSLVGAHRGDTQYF.

In the case of this clonotype: A read error may explain this, as a much larger clone is one base away. J is TRBJ1-1 and V is TRBV6-1; no clear D gene. From germline, CDR1 is MNHNS and CDR2 SASEGT. With 2 bases removed from V and 4 bases from J, the gap between germline ends came to 11 bases. The CDR3 length is 14 residues. The CDR3 DNA reads TGTGCCAGCAGTGAATTGTGGGCGCCCACTGAAGCTTTCTTT. Amino acids: CASSELWAPTEAFF.

This clonotype showed up many times. In nucleotides, the CDR3 is TGCGCCAGCAGCTTGGAACTTAACACTGAAGCTTTCTTT. Translating gives CASSLELNTEAFF. This chain joins TRBV5-1 and TRBJ1-1; D not certain. The CDR3 consists of 13 residues. Germline values: CDR1 SGHRS, CDR2 YFSETQ. V was trimmed by 0 bases and J by 2 bases, leaving 5 bases between them.

The chain is built from TRBV28 and TRBJ2-1; 10 nucleotides align to TRBD1. The junction had 8 bases not matched to a gene; V was cut back by 6 bases and J by 3 bases. Germline CDR1 and CDR2: MDHEN and SYDVKM. This CDR3 spans 16 amino acids. The CDR3 protein is CASRQRGQGVYNEQFF. The CDR3 bases are TGTGCCAGCAGACAACGCGGACAGGGGGTCTACAATGAGCAGTTCTTC. Full variable domain (rest looked up from reference TRBV28 and TRBJ2-1): DVKVTQSSRYLVKRTGEKVFLECVQDMDHENMFWYRQDPGLGLRLIYFSYDVKMKEKGDIPEGYSVSREKKERFSLILESASTNQTSMYLCASRQRGQGVYNEQFFGPGTRLTVL.

Concerning this clonotype itself: Being one base from a much bigger clone, this may be a read error. The chain uses TRBV27 and TRBJ2-1; D may be TRBD2 (5 bases). Germline loops: CDR1 MNHEY, CDR2 SMNVEV (reference sequence). The CDR3 covers 15 residues. This CDR3 is CASSLGSASYDEQFF. The CDR3 DNA reads TGTGCCAGCAGTTTAGGTAGCGCGTCCTACGATGAGCAGTTCTTC.

Concerning this clonotype: Being one base from a much bigger clone, this may be a read error. V usage is TRBV3-1 and J usage is TRBJ2-7; no firm D call. Between the trimmed V and J ends, which lost 3 bases and 1 base, there was a span of 16 bases. Per the germline V gene, CDR1 is LGHDT and CDR2 is YNNKEL (reference sequence). The CDR3 has 16 residues. This CDR3 is CASSHGVWLTSYEQYF. CDR3 nucleotide sequence: TGTGCCAGCAGCCACGGTGTGTGGCTAACTTCCTACGAGCAGTACTTC.

There are many counts of this clonotype. The J gene is TRBJ2-7, the V gene TRBV13; weak D call: TRBD1 (5 bases). V was trimmed by 4 bases and J by 9 bases, leaving 22 bases between them. The CDR3 extends over 15 amino acids. Germline V gene lookup returns CDR1 PRHDT and CDR2 FYEKMQ (reference sequence). The CDR3 reads CASSSDVVGVRGQYF. The CDR3 coding sequence is TGTGCCAGCAGCTCCGACGTTGTAGGGGTACGAGGGCAGTACTTC.

Comment on this clonotype: A read error may account for a junction end that differs from germline. The chain couples TRBV29-1 to TRBJ2-5; a possible D gene is TRBD1 (6 bases). The J call may not be correct, given that the DNA end is closer to TRBJ2-1. CDR3 length: 12 residues. CDR1 SQVTM and CDR2 ANQGSEA come from the germline V gene. For the CDR3, the DNA is TGCAGCGGTGAACAGGGTTTTGAGACCCAGTTCTTC. As protein: CSGEQGFETQFF.

In its sample, this clonotype was seen a few times. The chain recombines TRBV6-1 with TRBJ1-1; unclear D gene. The CDR3 consists of 14 residues. Trimming pared 5 bases from V and 2 bases from J, leaving 12 bases between. CDR1 is MNHNS and CDR2 is SASEGT in the germline V gene. CDR3 bases: TGTGCCAGCAGTTACGCGGACGGTAACACTGAAGCTTTCTTT. Protein sequence: CASSYADGNTEAFF.

This clonotype was counted at least ten times. This rearrangement joins TRBV11-3 to TRBJ2-7; TRBD1 agrees at 9 bases. The CDR3 has 14 residues. Germline CDR1 is SGHNT and CDR2 is YENEEA. V shed 2 bases, J shed 5 bases, and the junction held 4 bases outside the gene matches. The CDR3 DNA reads as TGTGCCAGCAGCTTACGGACAGGGGACCACGAGCAGTACTTC. This encodes CASSLRTGDHEQYF.

The rearrangement links TRBV27 to TRBJ2-1; 12 nucleotides line up with TRBD2. The J segment lost 8 bases and the V segment lost 4 bases, leaving 0 bases of the junction unmatched. The CDR3 sequence is 13 residues long. Looked up from germline, CDR1 is MNHEY and CDR2 is SMNVEV (reference sequence). This CDR3 is CASSSSGRDEQFF. The DNA of the CDR3 is TGTGCCAGCAGTTCTAGCGGGAGGGATGAGCAGTTCTTC.

The table lists this clonotype with a few counts. The chain combines TRBV6-1 with TRBJ1-2, with 8 bases that match TRBD1. J lost 8 bases, V lost 6 bases, and 8 bases had no gene match. The CDR3 is 13 residues long. Germline V lookup: CDR1 MNHNS, CDR2 SASEGT. The chain's CDR3 is CASRSGTGSGYTF. The CDR3 coding sequence is TGTGCCAGCAGATCCGGGACAGGATCCGGCTACACCTTC.

Ten or more counts support this clonotype. The chain is built from TRBV7-6 and TRBJ2-7; maybe TRBD1 (7 bases). V was pared by 2 bases and J by 6 bases, with 11 bases between. The CDR3 runs 13 residues. Germline CDR1 SGHVS, CDR2 FNYEAQ. The CDR3 region is CASSLRQGGEQYF. DNA for the CDR3: TGTGCCAGCAGCTTACGACAGGGAGGCGAGCAGTACTTC.

This clonotype was recorded at least ten times. This chain uses TRBV10-3 with TRBJ1-1; D uncertain. The length of the CDR3 is 13 residues. The V and J ends lost 5 bases and 6 bases respectively, with 13 bases between them. CDR1 ENHRY and CDR2 SYGVKD come from the germline V gene. The CDR3 loop reads CAISIGEVAEAFF. The DNA for the CDR3 is TGTGCCATCAGTATCGGTGAGGTCGCTGAAGCTTTCTTT.

The chain joins TRBV28 to TRBJ2-3; D gene ambiguous. This CDR3 has 13 amino acids. Trimming removed 5 bases from V and 3 bases from J, with 9 bases in between. Germline V gene data show CDR1 as MDHEN and CDR2 as SYDVKM. This CDR3 is CASSAKMTDTQYF. The CDR3 DNA follows: TGTGCCAGCAGTGCCAAGATGACAGATACGCAGTATTTT.

This clonotype showed up just a few times. V gene TRBV12-3 or TRBV12-4 combines with J gene TRBJ2-7; the D gene is possibly TRBD1 (6 bases). The V and J ends lost 7 bases and 0 bases respectively, with 13 bases between them. The CDR3 totals 14 residues. The CDR3 spells CASNSQGHSYEQYF. The CDR3 nucleotides are TGTGCCAGCAATAGCCAGGGACACTCCTACGAGCAGTACTTC.

The chain has TRBV28 and TRBJ1-4, with D possibly TRBD1 on 5 matching bases. The ends were cut back, 6 bases at V and 4 bases at J, with 15 bases in the middle. CDR1 is MDHEN and CDR2 is SYDVKM in the germline V gene. The CDR3 sequence is 15 residues long. The CDR3 spells CASRQGGGDNEKLFF. CDR3 nucleotide sequence: TGTGCCAGCAGGCAAGGCGGGGGGGATAATGAAAAACTGTTTTTT.

This clonotype was seen at least ten times. This chain connects TRBV5-1 to TRBJ2-1; D possibly corresponds to TRBD2 (7 bases). The CDR3 contains 16 residues. V was clipped by 0 bases and J by 2 bases, with 12 bases between them. In germline, CDR1 is SGHRS, CDR2 YFSETQ. As DNA, the CDR3 is TGCGCCAGCAGCTTGGGCGGGGGCCCTCCCTACAATGAGCAGTTCTTC. Translation: CASSLGGGPPYNEQFF.

There are many counts of this clonotype. This chain links TRBV3-1 with TRBJ1-6; no definite D call. The germline V and J ends were trimmed by 1 base and 9 bases, with 7 bases remaining between them. This CDR3 contains 13 residues. Germline CDR1 reads LGHDT; CDR2 reads YNNKEL (reference sequence). The CDR3 DNA follows: TGTGCCAGCAGCCAAGTAAAGGGTTCACCCCTCCACTTT. Translated, it gives CASSQVKGSPLHF.

V and J are TRBV2 and TRBJ2-7; TRBD2 matches 7 bases. The CDR3 has 15 amino acids. CDR1 and CDR2 (germline): SNHLY, FYNNEI. The V gene end was trimmed by 6 bases and the J gene end by 0 bases; junction bases not matched to a gene: 8. The CDR3 bases are TGTGCCAGCAGGGAGGGGCGGGGGAGCTCCTACGAGCAGTACTTC. Encoded protein: CASREGRGSSYEQYF.

The rearrangement uses TRBV20-1 and TRBJ2-7; D uncertain. V lost 6 bases, J lost 5 bases, and 17 bases lay in between. Germline CDR1 reads DFQATT; CDR2 reads SNEGSKA (reference sequence). This CDR3 contains 13 residues. The CDR3 protein is CSATGGRWDEQYF. The CDR3 DNA follows: TGCAGTGCCACGGGCGGCCGTTGGGACGAGCAGTACTTC.

This clonotype was seen at least ten times. The V gene is TRBV18, the J gene TRBJ2-7; 9 nucleotides agree with TRBD1. V was clipped by 4 bases and J by 5 bases; unmatched bases: 6. Germline V CDR1 and CDR2: KGHSH, LQKENI. The CDR3 is 14 residues long. CDR3: CASSQSQGADEQYF. The CDR3, as DNA: TGTGCCAGCTCACAATCACAGGGGGCAGACGAGCAGTACTTC.

This clonotype turned up a few times. The chain uses TRBV7-2 and TRBJ2-3; 10 nucleotides line up with TRBD1. Trimming removed 1 base from V and 4 bases from J; junction bases left unmatched: 5. Germline lookup yields CDR1 SGHTA and CDR2 FQGNSA. The CDR3 consists of 16 residues. The CDR3 coding sequence is TGTGCCAGCAGCTTAGTCGGGGGACAGGGGCCAGATACGCAGTATTTT. Translation: CASSLVGGQGPDTQYF.